The 15 T cell receptor beta chains below were found in one sample sequenced in a study of blood T cell repertoires in COVID-19. Sequencing was performed with immunoSEQ multiplex PCR; in TCRdb, only in-frame clones are kept and a portion is missing. The top ten clones hold 2.9% of a sample with roughly 160,000 clones, roughly 84% of them seen once. Sequencing input: peripheral blood. All receptors come from a woman aged 60-70 years with acute or convalescent COVID-19.

V usage is TRBV28 and J usage is TRBJ2-7, with 7 bases lining up with TRBD2. Trimming removed 8 bases from V and 2 bases from J; junction bases left unmatched: 12. This CDR3 has 15 residues. Germline CDR1 MDHEN, CDR2 SYDVKM. CDR3 coding DNA: TGTGCCAGCCACTCGGGGGGAGTCACTGCCTACGAGCAGTACTTC. Amino acid sequence: CASHSGGVTAYEQYF.

The chain carries TRBV6-1 and TRBJ1-5; the D is unclear. V was cut by 2 bases and J by 0 bases, with 8 bases left in between. Looked up from germline, CDR1 is MNHNS and CDR2 is SASEGT. This CDR3 has 15 residues. DNA of the CDR3: TGTGCCAGCAGTGAAACGGGTTATAGCAATCAGCCCCAGCATTTT. This translates into CASSETGYSNQPQHF.

The genes are TRBV5-6 and TRBJ1-4; 8 nucleotides line up with TRBD1. The CDR3 is 14 amino acids. The germline CDR1 and CDR2 sequences are SGHDT and YYEEEE. Trimming took 4 bases from V and 8 from J; bases not matched to a gene: 7. The CDR3, as DNA: TGTGCCAGCAGCCTGGACAGGGCCTTCGAAAAACTGTTTTTT. Its translation is CASSLDRAFEKLFF.

This clone was seen just once. This chain links TRBV6-5 with TRBJ2-7; 8 bases fit TRBD1. V lost 2 bases and J lost 3; bases outside the gene matches: 9. CDR1 and CDR2 from the germline V gene are MNHEY and SVGAGI. The CDR3 extends over 16 amino acids. CDR3 in DNA: TGTGCCAGCAGTTACCCAGGGACAGGAGGGCTCTACGAGCAGTACTTC. It specifies CASSYPGTGGLYEQYF.

The J gene is TRBJ1-5, the V gene TRBV19, with no clear D. The germline V gene has CDR1 LNHDA and CDR2 SQIVND (reference sequence). The CDR3 length is 14 residues. V was cut by 0 bases and J by 4 bases, with 7 bases left in between. This CDR3 is CASSIDVMNQPQHF. The CDR3 nucleotides read TGTGCCAGTAGTATAGATGTAATGAATCAGCCCCAGCATTTT.

J is TRBJ1-3 and V is TRBV6-5; D possibly corresponds to TRBD1 (5 bases). Trimming took off 4 bases at V and 0 bases at J, with 13 bases between the two ends. Germline V gene sequence: CDR1 MNHEY, CDR2 SVGAGI. The CDR3 spans 16 residues. The CDR3 nucleotides read TGTGCCAGCAGTTCGTCCAGGAGGGGCTCTGGAAACACCATATATTTT. Protein product: CASSSSRRGSGNTIYF.

The chain links TRBV28 to TRBJ1-5; no reliable D call. Germline CDR1 MDHEN, CDR2 SYDVKM. CDR3 size: 18 residues. With 10 bases removed from V and 0 bases from J, the gap between germline ends came to 25 bases. CDR3 in DNA: TGTGCCAACCCTATAAAACCTCGCACAGAAGATAGCAATCAGCCCCAGCATTTT. Amino acids: CANPIKPRTEDSNQPQHF.

V and J are TRBV4-2 and TRBJ1-2, with TRBD1 matching over 7 bases. CDR1 is LGHNA and CDR2 is YNFKEQ in the germline V gene. Losses at the gene ends were 4 bases for V and 5 bases for J; bases not matched to a gene: 7. This CDR3 is 14 amino acids long. For the CDR3, the DNA is TGTGCCAGCAGCCGTGATGGACAGGTTTATGGCTACACCTTC. As protein: CASSRDGQVYGYTF.

Points on this clone: The sample has other DNA sequences that encode this CDR3 too. This chain connects TRBV3-1 (or the pseudogene TRBV3-2) to TRBJ2-2, with TRBD1 matching over 10 bases. Trimming at V came to 3 bases and at J to 5 bases, leaving 0 bases not matched to a gene. There are 14 residues in the CDR3. The germline CDR1 and CDR2 sequences are LGHDT and YNNKEL (reference sequence). The CDR3 nucleotides are TGTGCCAGCAGCCAGGGACAGGGGACCGGGGAGCTGTTTTTT. This sequence encodes CASSQGQGTGELFF.

With respect to this clone: In the same sample, other DNA sequences code for this CDR3. The rearrangement links TRBV10-3 to TRBJ1-5, with D perhaps TRBD1 (5 bases). This CDR3 has 14 residues. CDR1 is ENHRY and CDR2 is SYGVKD in the germline V gene. Trimming shortened V by 3 bases and J by 4 bases, and 10 bases separated the two germline ends. In DNA, the CDR3 is TGTGCCATCAGTGATGGGGGGGGAAATCAGCCCCAGCATTTT. Its translation: CAISDGGGNQPQHF.

The rearrangement links TRBV14 to TRBJ2-7; 13 nucleotides match TRBD2. Germline assignment: CDR1 SGHDN and CDR2 FVKESK. This CDR3 has 17 amino acids. The junction had 5 bases not matched to a gene; V was cut back by 2 bases and J by 1 base. The CDR3 DNA is TGTGCCAGCAGCCAACCCGTACTAGCGGGGGGGTCCTACGAGCAGTACTTC. This encodes CASSQPVLAGGSYEQYF.

The gene calls are TRBV15 and TRBJ2-1; perhaps TRBD2 as D (6 bases). The CDR3 has 15 residues. Germline V CDR1 and CDR2: LNHNV, YYDKDF (reference sequence). V was shortened by 2 bases and J by 6 bases, with 14 bases between the two germline ends. The CDR3 sequence: CATSRPGEATNEQFF. DNA for the CDR3: TGTGCCACCAGCAGACCCGGGGAGGCAACCAATGAGCAGTTCTTC. Variable domain in full (rest from reference TRBV15 and TRBJ2-1): DAMVIQNPRYQVTQFGKPVTLSCSQTLNHNVMYWYQQKSSQAPKLLFHYYDKDFNNEADTPDNFQSRRPNTSFCFLDIRSPGLGDTAMYLCATSRPGEATNEQFFGPGTRLTVL.

V gene TRBV27 combines with J gene TRBJ1-2; a weak D match, TRBD1 (6 bases). The germline gives CDR1 MNHEY, CDR2 SMNVEV (reference sequence). Trimming removed 2 bases at V and 1 base at J, with 11 bases between. CDR3 length equals 15 residues. CDR3 protein: CASSLGAGVNYGYTF. CDR3 in DNA: TGTGCCAGCAGTTTAGGGGCAGGGGTTAACTATGGCTACACCTTC.

This clone was observed a handful of times. The V call is TRBV5-4, the J call TRBJ1-1; D not certain. CDR3 length equals 15 residues. V was clipped by 2 bases and J by 4 bases, with 15 bases between them. Germline loops: CDR1 SGHNT, CDR2 YYREEE (reference sequence). CDR3 nucleotide sequence: TGTGCCAGCAGCTTCGTTACCCTACCGGGCACTGAAGCTTTCTTT. Its protein is CASSFVTLPGTEAFF.

V is TRBV5-1 and J is TRBJ2-3; no firm D call. Trimming removed 3 bases at V and 6 bases at J, with 11 bases between. There are 13 residues in the CDR3. Germline V gene lookup returns CDR1 SGHRS and CDR2 YFSETQ. CDR3 sequence reads: CASSSRSHDTQYF. CDR3 nucleotide sequence: TGCGCCAGCAGCTCGAGGTCCCATGATACGCAGTATTTT.